This T cell receptor (beta chain) was identified in a study of OX40 agonist ivuxolimab in advanced cancers. Study background: The mean age was 60 years, ranging from about 20 to 85, with over 70% of participants male. Study-level findings and limits: Within 6 weeks, CD4+ and CD8+ blood T cells expanded clonally at 0.1 to 3.0 mg/kg.

Trimming cost V 4 bases and J 10 bases, with 13 bases left between them. CDR3 size: 12 residues. Germline lookup yields CDR1 SQVTM and CDR2 ANQGSEA. Here immunoSEQ multiplex PCR was the method, and the copy in TCRdb shows in-frame clones only, minus some. The profile shows tens of thousands of clones, 80% of them singletons. The sample holds one count of this clone. Its target is not known. The chain employs TRBV29-1 and TRBJ2-2; D gene uncertain. This sequence was found in an adult with an advanced solid tumor such as melanoma, head and neck, liver or kidney cancer. The material sequenced was CD4+ or CD8+ T cells sorted from blood, taken in a trial of the OX40 agonist ivuxolimab. As DNA, the CDR3 is TGCAGCGTTGTGGGCCCCGTTCAGGAGCTGTTTTTT. Translation gives CSVVGPVQELFF.